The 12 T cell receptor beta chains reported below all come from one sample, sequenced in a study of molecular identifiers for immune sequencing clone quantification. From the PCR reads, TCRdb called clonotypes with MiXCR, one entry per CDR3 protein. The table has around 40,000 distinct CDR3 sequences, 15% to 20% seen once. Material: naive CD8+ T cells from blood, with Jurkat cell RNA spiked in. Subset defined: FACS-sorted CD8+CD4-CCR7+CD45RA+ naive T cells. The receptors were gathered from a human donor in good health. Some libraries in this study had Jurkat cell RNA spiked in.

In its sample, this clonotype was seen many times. For the CDR3, the DNA is TGTGCCAGCAGCCCGGACAGGTATGGGCCCCAGCATTTT. Amino acid sequence: CASSPDRYGPQHF. V and J are TRBV7-9 and TRBJ1-5; TRBD1 aligns across 7 bases. Trimming took 5 bases from V and 9 from J; bases not matched to a gene: 7. This CDR3 has 13 amino acids. The germline CDR1 and CDR2 sequences are SEHNR and FQNEAQ (reference sequence).

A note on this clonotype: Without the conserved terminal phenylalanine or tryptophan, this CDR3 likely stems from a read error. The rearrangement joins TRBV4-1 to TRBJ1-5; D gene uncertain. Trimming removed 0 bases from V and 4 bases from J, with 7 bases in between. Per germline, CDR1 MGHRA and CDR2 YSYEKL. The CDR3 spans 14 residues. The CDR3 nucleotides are TGCGCCAGCAGCCAAGAGGGTTGGAATCAGCCCCAGCATCTT. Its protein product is CASSQEGWNQPQHL.

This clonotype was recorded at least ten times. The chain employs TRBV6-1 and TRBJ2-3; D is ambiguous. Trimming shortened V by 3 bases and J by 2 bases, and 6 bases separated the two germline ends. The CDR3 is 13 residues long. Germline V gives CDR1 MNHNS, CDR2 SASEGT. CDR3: CASSDENTDTQYF. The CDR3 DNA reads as TGTGCCAGCAGTGATGAGAACACAGATACGCAGTATTTT.

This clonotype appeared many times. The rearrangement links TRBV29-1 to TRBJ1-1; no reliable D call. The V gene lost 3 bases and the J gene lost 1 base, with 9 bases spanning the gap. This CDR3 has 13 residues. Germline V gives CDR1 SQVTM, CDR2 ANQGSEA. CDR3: CSVEFRSNTEAFF. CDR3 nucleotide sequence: TGCAGCGTTGAGTTCAGATCGAACACTGAAGCTTTCTTT.

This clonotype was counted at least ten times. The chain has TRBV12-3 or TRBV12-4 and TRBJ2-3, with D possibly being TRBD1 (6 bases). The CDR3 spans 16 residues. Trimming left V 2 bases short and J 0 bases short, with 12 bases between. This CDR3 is CASSLRDTYSTDTQYF. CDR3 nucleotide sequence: TGTGCCAGCAGTTTACGGGACACCTATAGCACAGATACGCAGTATTTT.

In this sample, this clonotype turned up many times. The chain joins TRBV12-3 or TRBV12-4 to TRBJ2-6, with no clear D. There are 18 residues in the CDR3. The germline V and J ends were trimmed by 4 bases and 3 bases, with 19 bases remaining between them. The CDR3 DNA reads TGTGCCAGCAGTTCCTCCGCACGCCCCTCTGATGGGGCCAACGTCCTGACTTTC. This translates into CASSSSARPSDGANVLTF.

The CDR3 coding sequence is TGTGCCAGCAGCCCCCCAGGACTTGCCACCTACGAGCAGTACTTC. Protein product: CASSPPGLATYEQYF. The gene calls are TRBV7-6 and TRBJ2-7; D might be TRBD2 (5 bases). Trimming shortened V by 5 bases and J by 2 bases, and 16 bases separated the two germline ends. The CDR3 sequence is 15 residues long. From germline, CDR1 is SGHVS and CDR2 FNYEAQ.

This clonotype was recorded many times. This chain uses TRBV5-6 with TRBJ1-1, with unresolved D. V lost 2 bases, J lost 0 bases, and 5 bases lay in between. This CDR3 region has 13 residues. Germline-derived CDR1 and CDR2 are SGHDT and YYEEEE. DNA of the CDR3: TGTGCCAGCAGCTTCGGACTGAACACTGAAGCTTTCTTT. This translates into CASSFGLNTEAFF.

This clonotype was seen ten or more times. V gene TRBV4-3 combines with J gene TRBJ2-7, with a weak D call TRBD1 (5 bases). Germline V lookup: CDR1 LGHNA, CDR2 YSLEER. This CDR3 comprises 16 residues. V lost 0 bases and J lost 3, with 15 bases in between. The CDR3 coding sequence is TGCGCCAGCAGCCAAGATCGGTCAGGGTTGAGCTACGAGCAGTACTTC. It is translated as CASSQDRSGLSYEQYF.

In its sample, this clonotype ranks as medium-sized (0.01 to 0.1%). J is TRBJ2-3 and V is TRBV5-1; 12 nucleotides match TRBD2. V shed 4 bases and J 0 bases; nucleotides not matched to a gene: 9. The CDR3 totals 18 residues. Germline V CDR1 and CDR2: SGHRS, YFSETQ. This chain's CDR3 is CASSEGLAGRHSTDTQYF. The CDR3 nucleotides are TGCGCCAGCAGCGAAGGACTAGCGGGGCGGCACAGCACAGATACGCAGTATTTT.

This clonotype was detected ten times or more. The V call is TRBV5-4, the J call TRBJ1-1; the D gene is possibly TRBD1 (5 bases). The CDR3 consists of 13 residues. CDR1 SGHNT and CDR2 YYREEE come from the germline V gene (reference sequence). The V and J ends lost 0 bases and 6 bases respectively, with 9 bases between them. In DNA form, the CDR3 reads TGTGCCAGCAGCTTGGAGGGGTCGCCTGAAGCTTTCTTT. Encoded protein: CASSLEGSPEAFF. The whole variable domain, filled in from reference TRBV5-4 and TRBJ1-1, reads ETGVTQSPTHLIKTRGQQVTLRCSSQSGHNTVSWYQQALGQGPQFIFQYYREEENGRGNFPPRFSGLQFPNYSSELNVNALELDDSALYLCASSLEGSPEAFFGQGTRLTVV.

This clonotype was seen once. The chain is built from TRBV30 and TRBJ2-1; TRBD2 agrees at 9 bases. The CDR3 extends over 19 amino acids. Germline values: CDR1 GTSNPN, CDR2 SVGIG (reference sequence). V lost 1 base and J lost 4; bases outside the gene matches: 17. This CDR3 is CAWSGSGSRGFSLYNEQFF. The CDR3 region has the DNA TGTGCCTGGAGTGGTAGCGGGAGTAGGGGTTTTAGCCTATACAATGAGCAGTTCTTC.